These T cell receptor beta chains were read from a single sample in a study of blood T cell repertoires in COVID-19. Assay used: immunoSEQ multiplex PCR; TCRdb lists only in-frame clones, some missing. The table has 150,000 to 200,000 clones, approximately 80% seen once. Sequenced material: peripheral blood. Every receptor here comes from a human donor with acute or convalescent COVID-19. The donor label of this sample is uncertain. The CDR3 runs from the conserved cysteine through the conserved F or W. Fields, in order: J gene, V gene, D gene, clone size, CDR3 protein, CDR3 DNA. A D gene is named only where the DNA matches it firmly. Clone size is given for some rows only: seen once, a few or many times, or a class if the clone is expanded.

>TRBJ2-7|TRBV28|TRBD1|once
CASRTIRDRVHEQYF
TGTGCCAGCAGGACAATCCGGGACAGGGTCCACGAGCAGTACTTC
>TRBJ2-4|TRBV24-1|-|many
CATSDFKERRAKNIQYF
TGTGCCACCAGTGATTTTAAGGAGCGAAGGGCCAAAAACATTCAGTACTTC
>TRBJ2-7|TRBV7-7|-|-
CASSLIGQGLYYEQYF
TGTGCCAGCAGCTTAATCGGCCAGGGGTTATACTACGAGCAGTACTTC
>TRBJ1-2|TRBV5-4|-|-
CASSLDRARGYTF
TGTGCCAGCAGCTTGGACAGGGCAAGGGGCTACACCTTC
>TRBJ2-1|TRBV5-1|TRBD2|-
CASSSGLANKQFF
TGCGCCAGCAGCTCGGGACTAGCGAACAAGCAGTTCTTC
>TRBJ1-5|TRBV3-1/TRBV3-2|-|-
CASSQGTLSNQPQHF
TGTGCCAGCAGCCAAGGGACACTTAGCAATCAGCCCCAGCATTTT
>TRBJ1-1|TRBV6-6|-|-
CASSYIQNTEAFF
TGTGCCAGCAGTTACATCCAGAACACTGAAGCTTTCTTT
>TRBJ2-3|TRBV7-2|TRBD1|-
CASSLTGQGADTQYF
TGTGCCAGCAGCTTAACGGGACAGGGAGCGGATACGCAGTATTTT
>TRBJ1-6|TRBV7-9|-|-
CASSLEGDTSPLHF
TGTGCCAGCAGCTTAGAAGGGGATACTTCACCCCTCCACTTT
>TRBJ1-2|TRBV4-1|-|many
CASRLEEMAGYGYTF
TGCGCCAGCAGACTGGAAGAGATGGCAGGTTATGGCTACACCTTC
>TRBJ1-3|TRBV30|-|-
CAWSVLSGNTIYF
TGTGCCTGGAGTGTACTCTCTGGAAACACCATATATTTT
>TRBJ1-1|TRBV27|TRBD1|-
CASSDRGITEAFF
TGTGCCAGCAGCGACAGGGGGATCACTGAAGCTTTCTTT
>TRBJ1-4|TRBV19|-|few
CASTDLRGGGEKLFF
TGTGCCAGTACCGACCTCAGGGGAGGGGGTGAAAAACTGTTTTTT
>TRBJ2-1|TRBV11-3|-|once
CASSFVNEGEQFF
TGTGCCAGCAGCTTTGTGAACGAGGGTGAGCAGTTCTTC
>TRBJ1-1|TRBV27|-|-
CASKRSLNTEAFF
TGTGCCAGCAAGCGGTCCCTGAACACTGAAGCTTTCTTT
>TRBJ2-7|TRBV3-1/TRBV3-2|TRBD2|-
CASSQEHSGRTLYEQYF
TGTGCCAGCAGCCAAGAGCATAGCGGGAGAACTTTATACGAGCAGTACTTC
>TRBJ2-7|TRBV5-8|TRBD1|-
CASSFLTGVGEQYF
TGTGCCAGCAGCTTCTTGACAGGGGTGGGCGAGCAGTACTTC
>TRBJ2-2|TRBV5-5|TRBD2|-
CASSLFAGGPTGELFF
TGTGCCAGCAGCTTGTTTGCGGGAGGGCCAACCGGGGAGCTGTTTTTT
>TRBJ1-6|TRBV5-1|TRBD1|-
CASSPGTADNSPLHF
TGCGCCAGCAGCCCAGGGACAGCTGATAATTCACCCCTCCACTTT
>TRBJ2-5|TRBV5-1|TRBD2|-
CASSRLAGEETQYF
TGCGCCAGCAGCAGACTAGCGGGGGAAGAGACCCAGTACTTC
>TRBJ2-3|TRBV2|-|-
CASSESRTDTQYF
TGTGCCAGCAGTGAGTCGAGAACAGATACGCAGTATTTT
>TRBJ1-3|TRBV19|-|-
CASSILGYSGNTIYF
TGTGCCAGTAGTATTCTGGGCTACTCTGGAAACACCATATATTTT
>TRBJ1-1|TRBV19|-|-
CASLETPLQGGNTEAFF
TGTGCCAGTCTTGAAACCCCCTTACAGGGTGGGAACACTGAAGCTTTCTTT
>TRBJ2-2|TRBV29-1|-|-
CSVMWRGWSGELFF
TGCAGCGTGATGTGGAGGGGATGGAGCGGGGAGCTGTTTTTT